Each of the 27 T cell receptor beta chains below was sequenced from the same sample in a study of glioma-infiltrating T cells. TCR alpha and beta CDR3 regions were amplified from RNA using iRepertoire nested multiplex PCR. TCRdb passed the multiplex PCR reads through MiXCR, listing each CDR3 protein once. This table holds around 140,000 distinct CDR3 sequences, approximately 39% found once. Sequenced sample: glioma tissue, nonneoplastic brain tissue, or PBMCs (not recorded which). The receptors here all came from a human donor with low-grade glioma or glioblastoma, undergoing nonglioma brain surgery, or in good health (not recorded which).

There are a few counts of this clonotype. This chain links TRBV6-2 or TRBV6-3 with TRBJ2-3; the D gene is possibly TRBD2 (6 bases). With 4 bases removed from V and 11 bases from J, the gap between germline ends came to 19 bases. This CDR3 spans 14 amino acids. CDR1 and CDR2 from the germline V gene are MNHEY and SVGEGT. CDR3: CASSSSGGGGKQYF. In nucleotides, the CDR3 is TGTGCCAGCAGTTCCTCCGGGGGTGGCGGAAAGCAGTATTTT.

This clonotype was detected many times. V is TRBV6-1 and J is TRBJ1-3, with no clear D. This CDR3 has 11 amino acids. V gave up 7 bases and J gave up 4 bases, with 5 bases separating them. Per the germline V gene, CDR1 is MNHNS and CDR2 is SASEGT. The CDR3 sequence is CASKMGNTIYF. CDR3 sequence (DNA): TGTGCCAGCAAGATGGGAAACACCATATATTTT.

The rearrangement joins TRBV6-1 to TRBJ2-3; weak D call: TRBD2 (5 bases). The CDR3 runs 15 residues. Trimming took off 6 bases at V and 4 bases at J, with 17 bases between the two ends. Germline V CDR1 and CDR2: MNHNS, SASEGT. The CDR3 nucleotides are TGTGCCAGCAGAAAGGGAGCTTCGGGTGCAGATACGCAGTATTTT. It translates to CASRKGASGADTQYF.

V usage is TRBV25-1 and J usage is TRBJ1-2; 7 positions agree with TRBD1. The junction had 4 bases not matched to a gene; V was cut back by 3 bases and J by 0 bases. The CDR3 is 15 amino acids. Looked up from germline, CDR1 is MGHDK and CDR2 is SYGVNS. The CDR3 here is CASSDQGEANYGYTF. The CDR3 nucleotides are TGTGCCAGCAGTGACCAGGGGGAGGCTAACTATGGCTACACCTTC.

This clonotype was seen a handful of times. The chain combines TRBV27 with TRBJ1-2; the match to TRBD1 covers 8 bases. The germline V gene has CDR1 MNHEY and CDR2 SMNVEV (reference sequence). This CDR3 is built from 15 residues. Trimming at V came to 6 bases and at J to 0 bases, leaving 6 bases not matched to a gene. The CDR3 region has the DNA TGTGCCAGCAGGCAGGACAGGGATCCTAACTATGGCTACACCTTC. The encoded protein is CASRQDRDPNYGYTF.

This clonotype showed up just a few times. The rearrangement joins TRBV10-3 to TRBJ2-7, with a weak D call TRBD1 (5 bases). V lost 10 bases and J 0 bases, leaving 13 bases between the germline ends. The CDR3 extends over 13 amino acids. Per the germline V gene, CDR1 is ENHRY and CDR2 is SYGVKD. This chain's CDR3 is CATARQSSYEQYF. The CDR3 DNA follows: TGTGCCACTGCGAGACAGAGCTCCTACGAGCAGTACTTC.

This rearrangement joins TRBV18 to TRBJ1-1, with 7 bases aligning to TRBD1. The CDR3 has 13 residues. Germline trimming cut 5 bases from V and 4 bases from J; bases unmatched to any gene: 4. Germline CDR1 is KGHSH and CDR2 is LQKENI. For the CDR3, the DNA is TGTGCCAGCTCAGCGGGACAGAGCACTGAAGCTTTCTTT. It yields the protein CASSAGQSTEAFF.

In this sample, this clonotype turned up a few times. The chain carries TRBV6-6 and TRBJ1-2; a weak D match, TRBD1 (5 bases). The CDR3 runs to 14 residues. CDR1 and CDR2 from the germline V gene are MNHNY and SVGAGI (reference sequence). Trimming shortened V by 0 bases and J by 1 base, and 6 bases separated the two germline ends. The CDR3 sequence is CASSYSDSNYGYTF. In DNA form, the CDR3 reads TGTGCCAGCAGTTACTCTGACAGTAACTATGGCTACACCTTC.

The chain carries TRBV6-2 or TRBV6-3 and TRBJ1-1; weak D call: TRBD1 (5 bases). Germline lookup yields CDR1 MNHEY and CDR2 SVGEGT. The CDR3 consists of 15 residues. V was cut by 7 bases and J by 5 bases, with 20 bases left in between. CDR3 in DNA: TGTGCCAGCAATTATCTAAGGGGAGGAGAAACTGAAGCTTTCTTT. Its translation is CASNYLRGGETEAFF.

CDR3 nucleotide sequence: TGTGCCAGCAGCCAGGCGAGGGAAGGGCCTGGCTACACCTTC. It translates to CASSQAREGPGYTF. The rearrangement uses TRBV11-1 and TRBJ1-2; D remains ambiguous. V was shortened by 5 bases and J by 7 bases, with 17 bases between the two germline ends. This CDR3 is 14 amino acids long. The V gene's germline CDR1 is SGHAT and CDR2 FQDESV (reference sequence).

This clonotype has ten or more counts. The chain uses TRBV6-1 and TRBJ2-5; D possibly corresponds to TRBD2 (6 bases). V was pared by 6 bases and J by 5 bases, with 16 bases between. Germline values: CDR1 MNHNS, CDR2 SASEGT. The CDR3 is 14 residues long. CDR3 amino acids: CASSPPQEGETQYF. CDR3 DNA: TGTGCCAGCAGCCCACCCCAGGAGGGGGAGACCCAGTACTTC.

The table lists this clonotype with a few counts. This chain links TRBV20-1 with TRBJ2-4; D is unclear. The CDR3 length is 13 residues. The germline CDR1 and CDR2 sequences are DFQATT and SNEGSKA (reference sequence). V lost 6 bases and J lost 0, with 9 bases in between. CDR3 nucleotides: TGCAGTGCCCCCGGAGTAGCCAAAAACATTCAGTACTTC. As protein: CSAPGVAKNIQYF.

In its sample, this clonotype was seen many times. The V gene is TRBV18, the J gene TRBJ1-1, with D unclear. The CDR3 is made up of 11 amino acids. The germline V gene encodes CDR1 KGHSH and CDR2 LQKENI. Trimming cost V 4 bases and J 7 bases, with 7 bases left between them. CDR3 DNA: TGTGCCAGCTCACAGAATCTTGAAGCTTTCTTT. Protein product: CASSQNLEAFF. The entire variable domain, with the rest obtained from reference TRBV18 and TRBJ1-1, is as follows: NAGVMQNPRHLVRRRGQEARLRCSPMKGHSHVYWYRQLPEEGLKFMVYLQKENIIDESGMPKERFSAEFPKEGPSILRIQQVVRGDSAAYFCASSQNLEAFFGQGTRLTVV.

About this clonotype itself: A junction end diverges from the germline sequence, so it may reflect a read error. The rearrangement uses TRBV7-2 and TRBJ2-5, with 12 bases fitting TRBD2. In germline, CDR1 is SGHTA, CDR2 FQGNSA. The CDR3 contains 15 residues. DNA of the CDR3: TGTGCCGGCAGCTCCGTGACTAGCGGGAGAGAGACCCAGTACTTC. The encoded protein is CAGSSVTSGRETQYF.

The chain employs TRBV7-2 and TRBJ1-3; D not resolved. V lost 2 bases and J 4 bases, leaving 12 bases between the germline ends. The germline CDR1 and CDR2 sequences are SGHTA and FQGNSA. This CDR3 has 15 residues. CDR3 in amino acids: CASSLWHSSGNTIYF. The CDR3 DNA is TGTGCCAGCAGCTTATGGCACTCGTCCGGAAACACCATATATTTT. The whole variable domain, remainder taken from reference TRBV7-2 and TRBJ1-3, is GAGVSQSPSNKVTEKGKDVELRCDPISGHTALYWYRQSLGQGLEFLIYFQGNSAPDKSGLPSDRFSAERTGGSVSTLTIQRTQQEDSAVYLCASSLWHSSGNTIYFGEGSWLTVV.

In its sample, this clonotype was seen a few times. Here the CDR3 reads CSASLSGNEQFF. DNA for the CDR3: TGCAGTGCTAGCCTTAGCGGGAATGAGCAGTTCTTC. This chain connects TRBV20-1 to TRBJ2-1; 7 bases map to TRBD2. The J segment lost 7 bases and the V segment lost 3 bases, leaving 3 bases of the junction unmatched. Germline CDR1 is DFQATT and CDR2 is SNEGSKA (reference sequence). The CDR3 runs 12 residues.

A single count supports this clonotype. The chain is built from TRBV27 and TRBJ2-7; D is perhaps TRBD2 (5 bases). Germline V lookup: CDR1 MNHEY, CDR2 SMNVEV (reference sequence). This CDR3 contains 15 residues. Trimming removed 6 bases from V and 1 base from J, with 16 bases in between. CDR3 sequence: CASRRISGNSYEQYF. In DNA, the CDR3 is TGTGCCAGCAGGAGGATCTCCGGGAATTCCTACGAGCAGTACTTC.

The chain joins TRBV6-6 to TRBJ2-7, with TRBD2 matching over 11 bases. Trimming took 6 bases from V and 6 from J; bases not matched to a gene: 7. The CDR3 has 14 amino acids. Germline V gene lookup returns CDR1 MNHNY and CDR2 SVGAGI (reference sequence). The CDR3 DNA reads TGTGCCAGCAGGCATCCTACTAGCGGGAGCGAGCAGTACTTC. Protein product: CASRHPTSGSEQYF.

This clonotype was picked up a small number of times. The chain links TRBV7-9 to TRBJ2-5; no definite D call. Per the germline V gene, CDR1 is SEHNR and CDR2 is FQNEAQ (reference sequence). The CDR3 is made up of 13 amino acids. Between the trimmed V and J ends, which lost 1 base and 3 bases, there was a span of 6 bases. The chain's CDR3 is CASSLGPEETQYF. The DNA for the CDR3 is TGTGCCAGCAGCTTAGGACCTGAAGAGACCCAGTACTTC.

In its sample, this clonotype was seen a few times. The gene calls are TRBV6-1 and TRBJ1-2, with a possible D match to TRBD1 (5 bases). Germline lookup yields CDR1 MNHNS and CDR2 SASEGT. The CDR3 spans 12 residues. V lost 4 bases and J lost 6, with 9 bases in between. The CDR3 DNA follows: TGTGCCAGCAGTGCCAGGGAAGATGGCTACACCTTC. This encodes CASSAREDGYTF.

This clonotype occurred a few times. The V call is TRBV20-1, the J call TRBJ2-7, with D maybe TRBD1 (6 bases). The V and J ends lost 6 bases and 2 bases respectively, with 11 bases between them. In germline, CDR1 is DFQATT, CDR2 SNEGSKA (reference sequence). This CDR3 contains 12 residues. The CDR3 DNA reads as TGCAGTGCCTGGGACACAACCTACGAGCAGTACTTC. Translating it yields CSAWDTTYEQYF.

The chain has TRBV24-1 and TRBJ2-7; possibly TRBD1 for D (5 bases). The ends were cut back, 4 bases at V and 1 base at J, with 7 bases in the middle. CDR3 length: 13 amino acids. Germline V gives CDR1 KGHDR, CDR2 SFDVKD. The CDR3 spells CATSEGASYEQYF. The CDR3 region has the DNA TGTGCCACCAGTGAAGGGGCTTCCTACGAGCAGTACTTC.

The rearrangement joins TRBV4-1 to TRBJ1-1, with D hard to call. The CDR3 has 14 amino acids. V shed 8 bases and J shed 0 bases, with 13 bases lying between them. Germline CDR1 and CDR2: MGHRA and YSYEKL. The CDR3 loop is CASSLDTVNTEAFF. The CDR3, as DNA: TGCGCCAGCTCTCTAGACACGGTGAACACTGAAGCTTTCTTT.

The chain recombines TRBV6-5 with TRBJ1-1; unclear D gene. Germline V gene lookup returns CDR1 MNHEY and CDR2 SVGAGI. The CDR3 is 13 amino acids. V was clipped by 2 bases and J by 8 bases, with 12 bases between them. The CDR3 is CASSYPGMGEAFF. DNA for the CDR3: TGTGCCAGCAGTTACCCAGGCATGGGGGAAGCTTTCTTT.

The chain carries TRBV10-3 and TRBJ1-1, with TRBD1 matching over 9 bases. Unmatched junction bases numbered 8, after V lost 5 bases and J lost 7 bases. Per germline, CDR1 ENHRY and CDR2 SYGVKD. The CDR3 runs to 14 residues. The chain's CDR3 is CAISPGQGLGEAFF. Written as DNA, the CDR3 is TGTGCCATCAGTCCGGGACAGGGATTAGGTGAAGCTTTCTTT.

Remarks on this clonotype: A much bigger clone sits one base away, suggesting this may be a read error. The chain combines TRBV6-2 or TRBV6-3 with TRBJ2-7; D may correspond to TRBD1 or TRBD2 (5 bases each). Germline CDR1 is MNHEY and CDR2 is SVGEGT. V gave up 7 bases and J gave up 1 base, with 14 bases separating them. This CDR3 comprises 14 residues. As DNA, the CDR3 is TGTGCCAGCACTCGGGGCGTAGCATCCTACGAGCAGTACTTC. Translation gives CASTRGVASYEQYF.

The genes are TRBV7-2 and TRBJ2-2; possible D gene TRBD2, 6 bases. Germline loops: CDR1 SGHTA, CDR2 FQGNSA. The CDR3 has 15 amino acids. Trimming removed 5 bases at V and 0 bases at J, with 10 bases between. CDR3 coding DNA: TGTGCCAGCAGCCGCAGGACTACGAACACCGGGGAGCTGTTTTTT. It translates to CASSRRTTNTGELFF.